This T cell receptor (beta chain) was recovered during a study of control samples from healthy donors and cancer patients. The CDR3 loop spans 16 amino acids. V lost 3 bases and J 1 base, leaving 13 bases between the germline ends. Germline values: CDR1 MDHEN, CDR2 SYDVKM. Measured with immunoSEQ multiplex PCR; TCRdb has only the in-frame clones, and not every one. This sample has almost 85,000 clones, with approximately 94% found just once. The V and J genes are TRBV28 and TRBJ2-4; maybe TRBD1 (6 bases). The sample consisted of blood. This clonotype was sampled from a woman under 30 in good health. The CDR3 DNA follows: TGTGCCAGCAGTTTCCCAGGGGCTAGCGCCAAAAACATTCAGTACTTC. Translation: CASSFPGASAKNIQYF.